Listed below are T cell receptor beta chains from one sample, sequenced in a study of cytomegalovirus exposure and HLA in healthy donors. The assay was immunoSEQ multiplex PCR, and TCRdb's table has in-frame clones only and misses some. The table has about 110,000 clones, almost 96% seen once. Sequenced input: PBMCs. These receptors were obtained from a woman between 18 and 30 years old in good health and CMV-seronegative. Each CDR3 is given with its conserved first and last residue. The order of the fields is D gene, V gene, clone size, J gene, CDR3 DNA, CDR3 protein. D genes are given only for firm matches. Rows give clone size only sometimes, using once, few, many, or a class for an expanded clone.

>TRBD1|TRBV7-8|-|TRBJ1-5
TGTGCCAGCAGCTTAGCCAGGGGGCCGAATCAGCCCCAGCATTTT
CASSLARGPNQPQHF
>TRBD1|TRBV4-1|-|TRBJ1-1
TGCGCCAGCAGCCAAGCGGGGACAGTCATGAACACTGAAGCTTTCTTT
CASSQAGTVMNTEAFF
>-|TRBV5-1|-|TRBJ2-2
TGCGCCAGCAGCTTGGGACTCCTGCGGACCGGGGAGCTGTTTTTT
CASSLGLLRTGELFF
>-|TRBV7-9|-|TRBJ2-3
TGTGCCAGCAGCTTAGGAGGAACAGATACGCAGTATTTT
CASSLGGTDTQYF
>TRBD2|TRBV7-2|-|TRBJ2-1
TGTGCCAGCAGCTTAGCGCCTAGCGGGGGTACCTACAATGAGCAGTTCTTC
CASSLAPSGGTYNEQFF
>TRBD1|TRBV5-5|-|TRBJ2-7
TGTGCCAGCAGCCAAATTCCAGGGGGTTACGAGCAGTACTTC
CASSQIPGGYEQYF
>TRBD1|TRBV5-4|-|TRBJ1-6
TGTGCCAGCAGCTCCCCGACAGGGGGTCAGGATTCACCCCTCCACTTT
CASSSPTGGQDSPLHF
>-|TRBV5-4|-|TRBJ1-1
TGTGCCAGCAGCTCAATGTCGGGGGGGGACACTGAAGCTTTCTTT
CASSSMSGGDTEAFF
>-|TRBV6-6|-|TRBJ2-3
TGTGCCACAGGACTGCTCCTGGGGGATACGCAGTATTTT
CATGLLLGDTQYF
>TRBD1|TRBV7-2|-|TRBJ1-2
TGTGCCAGCAGCTTAGACGGACAGGGGCTTTTCACTAACTATGGCTACACCTTC
CASSLDGQGLFTNYGYTF
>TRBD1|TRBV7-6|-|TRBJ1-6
TGTGCCAGCAGCGACCCCGGGGGACAGGGGCAGGGTTCACCCCTCCACTTT
CASSDPGGQGQGSPLHF
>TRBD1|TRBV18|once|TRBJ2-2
TGTGCCAGCTCACCATTGATTTCTCGGACAGGGGTCTCCGGGGAGCTGTTTTTT
CASSPLISRTGVSGELFF
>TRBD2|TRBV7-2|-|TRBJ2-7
TGTGCCAGCAGCTTAGTTCCGGGGGGAAACTACGAGCAGTACTTC
CASSLVPGGNYEQYF
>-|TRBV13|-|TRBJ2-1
TGTGCCAGCAGCTTAGGGGCCCCCTCCTACAATGAGCAGTTCTTC
CASSLGAPSYNEQFF
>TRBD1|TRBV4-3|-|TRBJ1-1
TGCGCCAGCAGCCAGACAGGGGGCCGAACTGAAGCTTTCTTT
CASSQTGGRTEAFF
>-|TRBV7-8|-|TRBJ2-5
TGTGCCACACATAGACTGACGGGGGAGGCGTTGGAGACCCAGTACTTC
CATHRLTGEALETQYF
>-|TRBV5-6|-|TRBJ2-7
TGTGCCAGCAGCTCCCCGGGACAAGATTACGAGCAGTACTTC
CASSSPGQDYEQYF
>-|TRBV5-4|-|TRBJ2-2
TGTGCCAGCAGCTCCTTAGGGCCTTCCAGGGGAACCGGGGAGCTGTTTTTT
CASSSLGPSRGTGELFF
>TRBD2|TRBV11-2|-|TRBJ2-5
TGTGCCAGCAGTCCGGGACTAGCTCGAGAGACCCAGTACTTC
CASSPGLARETQYF
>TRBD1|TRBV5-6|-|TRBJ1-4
TGTGCCAGCAGCTTGCGGTCGACAGGGGCGTCCAATGAAAAACTGTTTTTT
CASSLRSTGASNEKLFF
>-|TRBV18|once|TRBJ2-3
TGTGCCAGCTCACCACCCTCTAGCACAGATACGCAGTATTTT
CASSPPSSTDTQYF
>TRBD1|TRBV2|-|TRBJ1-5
TGTGCCAGCAGTTTGACAGGGGGCTTTTATAGCAATCAGCCCCAGCATTTT
CASSLTGGFYSNQPQHF
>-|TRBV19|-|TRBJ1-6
TGTGCCAGTAGTATAGATCGGGGGGCAGCCGCCCCTTCACCCCTCCACTTT
CASSIDRGAAAPSPLHF
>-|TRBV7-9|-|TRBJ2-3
TGTGCCAGCAGCCCCTACTTAACAGGACCCGATACGCAGTATTTT
CASSPYLTGPDTQYF
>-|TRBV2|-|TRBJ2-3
TGTGCCACCAAGGAACAGGTTACTAGCACAGATACGCAGTATTTT
CATKEQVTSTDTQYF
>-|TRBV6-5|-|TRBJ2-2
TGTGCCAGCAGAAGACAGGGAGGGAACACCGGGGAGCTGTTTTTT
CASRRQGGNTGELFF
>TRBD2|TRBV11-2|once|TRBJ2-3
TGTGCCAGCAGCCCGCTAGCGGGGGAGCACACAGATACGCAGTATTTT
CASSPLAGEHTDTQYF
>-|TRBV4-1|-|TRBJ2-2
TGCGCCAGCAGCCTTACAGGGGGGGTCGGGGAGCTGTTTTTT
CASSLTGGVGELFF
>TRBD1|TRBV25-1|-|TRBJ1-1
TGTGCCAGCAGCCGGACAGTGGGGACAGGGGGCGTGAAGGCTTTCTTT
CASSRTVGTGGVKAFF
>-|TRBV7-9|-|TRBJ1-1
TGTGCCAGCAGGGTAGCAGTGAACACTGAAGCTTTCTTT
CASRVAVNTEAFF
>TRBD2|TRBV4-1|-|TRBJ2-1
TGCGCCAGCAGCCACGGCGGGACTAGCGGATACAATGAGCAGTTCTTC
CASSHGGTSGYNEQFF
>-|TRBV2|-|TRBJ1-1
TGTGCCAGCAGTGAACGACATATGAACACTGAAGCTTTCTTT
CASSERHMNTEAFF
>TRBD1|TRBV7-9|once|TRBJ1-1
TGTGCCAGCAGCCCCGGACAGGGTGGGAGCACTGAAGCTTTCTTT
CASSPGQGGSTEAFF
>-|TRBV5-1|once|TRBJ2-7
TGCGCCAGCAGCTTTAGGACATTTGGCGACGAGCAGTACTTC
CASSFRTFGDEQYF
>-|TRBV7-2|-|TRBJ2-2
TGTGCCAGCAGCTCGGACACGAGAGGAACCGGGGAGCTGTTTTTT
CASSSDTRGTGELFF
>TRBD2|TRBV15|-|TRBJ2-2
TGTGCCACCAGCAGAGCGGGGGGGTGGAACACCGGGGAGCTGTTTTTT
CATSRAGGWNTGELFF
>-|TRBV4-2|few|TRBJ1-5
TGTGCCAGCAGCCAAGATCTTCCCCCCCCTAACAATCAGCCCCAGCATTTT
CASSQDLPPPNNQPQHF
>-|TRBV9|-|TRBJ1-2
TGTGCCAGCAGCGTAGTTGGCTCCGTCGGGGATGGCTACACCTTC
CASSVVGSVGDGYTF
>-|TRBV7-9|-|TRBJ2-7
TGTGCCAGCAGCTTCGAGCCTTACGAGCAGTACTTC
CASSFEPYEQYF
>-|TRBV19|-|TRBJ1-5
TGTGCCAGTAGTATAGACAGGGGAAGCAATCAGCCCCAGCATTTT
CASSIDRGSNQPQHF
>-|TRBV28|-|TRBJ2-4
TGTGCCAGCAGCCCTGGGATCAGTTACGGGATTACCAAAAACATTCAGTACTTC
CASSPGISYGITKNIQYF
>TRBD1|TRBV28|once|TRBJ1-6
TGTGCCAGCAGTTTTCAGGTCAGGGGGAAAGGCCTCCACTTT
CASSFQVRGKGLHF
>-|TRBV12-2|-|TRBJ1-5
TGTGCAAGTCGCAACCGGACAGGCCGCAATCAGCCCCAGCATTTT
CASRNRTGRNQPQHF
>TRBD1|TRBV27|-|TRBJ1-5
TGTGCCACCGCCTCGGGACAGGGGGCGTGGGGCAATCAGCCCCAGCATTTT
CATASGQGAWGNQPQHF
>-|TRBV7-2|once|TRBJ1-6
TGTGCCAGCAGCTTGACAGTGTCCTCACCCCTCCACTTT
CASSLTVSSPLHF
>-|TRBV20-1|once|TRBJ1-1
TGCAGTGCTGTGGGCGCGGCTTTCTTT
CSAVGAAFF
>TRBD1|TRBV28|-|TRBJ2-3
TGTGCCAGCAGTTCACCCGGGACAGGGAGGGATACGCAGTATTTT
CASSSPGTGRDTQYF
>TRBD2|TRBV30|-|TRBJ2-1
TGTGCCTGTAGCGGGGGGGTACCCAACGAGCAGTTCTTC
CACSGGVPNEQFF
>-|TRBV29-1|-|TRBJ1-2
TGCAGCGTTGCCAGAAAGGACAGCTTGCGACTCTATGGCTACACCTTC
CSVARKDSLRLYGYTF
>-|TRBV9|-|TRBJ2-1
TGTGCCAGCAGCCTACCCCTTTCCGATGAGCAGTTCTTC
CASSLPLSDEQFF
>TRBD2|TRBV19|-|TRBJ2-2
TGTGCCAGTAGGAGCGGGGGGGCCGGCAACACCGGGGAGCTGTTTTTT
CASRSGGAGNTGELFF